This passage covers 6 T cell receptor beta chains from one sample sequenced in a study of T-cell memory formation after mild COVID-19. TCRdb reanalysed the 5' RACE reads using MiXCR and keeps one entry per CDR3 protein. Among just under 550,000 distinct CDR3 sequences listed, about 20% were seen once. Sequenced material: PBMCs or a T cell subset sorted from them (not recorded which). These receptors were taken from an adult woman who had mild COVID-19 (a few samples of this study predate the infection). Cell type and time point are not known.

This clonotype was detected a few times. The genes are TRBV9 and TRBJ2-7; tentatively, D is TRBD1 (5 bases). This CDR3 is 15 amino acids long. Trimming removed 0 bases at V and 4 bases at J, with 14 bases between. CDR1 and CDR2 from the germline V gene are SGDLS and YYNGEE. CDR3 sequence reads: CASSVAQGMGYEQYF. CDR3 coding DNA: TGTGCCAGCAGCGTAGCTCAGGGTATGGGATACGAGCAGTACTTC. Variable domain in full (rest from reference TRBV9 and TRBJ2-7): DSGVTQTPKHLITATGQRVTLRCSPRSGDLSVYWYQQSLDQGLQFLIQYYNGEERAKGNILERFSAQQFPDLHSELNLSSLELGDSALYFCASSVAQGMGYEQYFGPGTRLTVT.

The sample holds a few counts of this clonotype. The genes are TRBV6-5 and TRBJ2-7, with 7 positions matching TRBD2. The CDR3 is 16 amino acids. Losses at the gene ends were 0 bases for V and 3 bases for J; bases not matched to a gene: 8. Germline V CDR1 and CDR2: MNHEY, SVGAGI. The CDR3 loop reads CASSYSGGTAIYEQYF. CDR3 DNA: TGTGCCAGCAGTTACTCCGGGGGGACGGCTATCTACGAGCAGTACTTC.

The chain is built from TRBV5-1 and TRBJ1-1; D call uncertain. V shed 3 bases and J shed 4 bases, with 13 bases lying between them. Germline CDR1 and CDR2: SGHRS and YFSETQ. The CDR3 loop spans 14 amino acids. The CDR3, as DNA: TGCGCCAGCAGCTGGGCGTCTTCGGGCACTGAAGCTTTCTTT. As protein: CASSWASSGTEAFF.

There are a few counts of this clonotype. This chain joins TRBV12-3 or TRBV12-4 and TRBJ2-3; tentative D call: TRBD1 (6 bases). The CDR3 spans 14 residues. Trimming took 9 bases from V and 2 from J, leaving 15 bases between them. The CDR3 region has the DNA TGTGCCAGTTGGGCAGGGGCGGTCACAGATACGCAGTATTTT. This sequence encodes CASWAGAVTDTQYF.

There are a few counts of this clonotype. The chain has TRBV29-1 and TRBJ1-1, with 8 bases that match TRBD1. The V and J ends lost 7 bases and 4 bases, in that order; junction bases with no gene match: 8. Germline V gene data show CDR1 as SQVTM and CDR2 as ANQGSEA. There are 13 residues in the CDR3. DNA for the CDR3: TGCAGCGCCAGACAGGGGCTGGTCACTGAAGCTTTCTTT. Its protein product is CSARQGLVTEAFF.

This clonotype was found a few times. The chain recombines TRBV12-3 or TRBV12-4 with TRBJ2-1; TRBD2 might be the D (5 bases). The CDR3 is 14 residues long. Trimming stripped 1 base from V and 6 bases from J, with 10 bases between. CDR3 sequence (DNA): TGTGCCAGCAGTTTAGGTGCTAGCCCCAATGAGCAGTTCTTC. It yields the protein CASSLGASPNEQFF.